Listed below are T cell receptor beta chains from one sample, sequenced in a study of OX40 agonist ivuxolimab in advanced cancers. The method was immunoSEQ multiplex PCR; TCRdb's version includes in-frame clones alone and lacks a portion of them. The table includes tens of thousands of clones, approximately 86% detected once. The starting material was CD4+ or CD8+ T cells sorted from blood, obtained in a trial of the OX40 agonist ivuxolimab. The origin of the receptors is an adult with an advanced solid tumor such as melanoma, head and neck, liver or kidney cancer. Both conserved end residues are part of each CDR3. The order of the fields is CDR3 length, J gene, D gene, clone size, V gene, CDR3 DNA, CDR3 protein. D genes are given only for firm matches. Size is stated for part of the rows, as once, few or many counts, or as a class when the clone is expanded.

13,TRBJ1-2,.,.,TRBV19,TGTGCCAGTACTCCAAACAGAATCTATGGCTACACCTTC,CASTPNRIYGYTF
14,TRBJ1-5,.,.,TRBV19,TGTGCCAGTGAGGGGACGGTGAGCAATCAGCCCCAGCATTTT,CASEGTVSNQPQHF
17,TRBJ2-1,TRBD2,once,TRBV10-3,TGTGCCATCAAGGGGACTAGCGGGAGAGGGAGGAACGATGAGCAGTTCTTC,CAIKGTSGRGRNDEQFF
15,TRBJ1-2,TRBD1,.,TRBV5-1,TGCGCCAGCAGTCCTTCGTGGACAGGGGACTATGGCTACACCTTC,CASSPSWTGDYGYTF
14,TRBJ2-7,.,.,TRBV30,TGTGCCTGGAGTAGGAGAGGGGAGGCCTACGAGCAGTACTTC,CAWSRRGEAYEQYF
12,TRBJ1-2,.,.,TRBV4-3,TGCGCCAGCAGCAGCCGGGACACCGCCTACACCTTC,CASSSRDTAYTF
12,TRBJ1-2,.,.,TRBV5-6,TGTGCCAGCAGCTTGGTGGGGGATGGCTACACCTTC,CASSLVGDGYTF
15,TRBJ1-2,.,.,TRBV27,TGTGCCAGCAGTTTATTTGGGGGCAGGTACTATGGCTACACCTTC,CASSLFGGRYYGYTF
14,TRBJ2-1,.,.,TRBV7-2,TGTGCCAGCAGCCCCAGACTAGCCTACAATGAGCAGTTCTTC,CASSPRLAYNEQFF
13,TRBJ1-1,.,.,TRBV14,TGTGCCAGCAGCCAAGATTGGGGGACTGAAGCTTTCTTT,CASSQDWGTEAFF
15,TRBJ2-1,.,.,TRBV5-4,TGTGCCAGCAGCTTCACTTTCGCGGTTAACAATGAGCAGTTCTTC,CASSFTFAVNNEQFF
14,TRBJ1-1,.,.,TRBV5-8,TGTGCCAGCAGCTTGGATAGGGTTTCGACTGAAGCTTTCTTT,CASSLDRVSTEAFF
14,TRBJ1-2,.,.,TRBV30,TGTGCCTGGAGGGATATAGGACTTGCCTATGGCTACACCTTC,CAWRDIGLAYGYTF
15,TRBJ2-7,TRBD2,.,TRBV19,TGTGCCAGTAGCTACCTAGCGGGAGGCTCCTACGAGCAGTACTTC,CASSYLAGGSYEQYF
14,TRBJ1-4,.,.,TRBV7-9,TGTGCCAGCAGCTTGGGGGAGGATGACGAAAAACTGTTTTTT,CASSLGEDDEKLFF
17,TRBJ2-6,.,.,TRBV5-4,TGTGCCAGCAGCTTGGCGGGACCCCTTTCTGGGGCCAACGTCCTGACTTTC,CASSLAGPLSGANVLTF
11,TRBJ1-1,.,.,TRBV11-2,TGTGCCAGCACCCCCTACACTGAAGCTTTCTTT,CASTPYTEAFF
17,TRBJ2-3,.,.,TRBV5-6,TGTGCCAGCAGCCCCGTCGTGCTTAGACGAAGCACAGATACGCAGTATTTT,CASSPVVLRRSTDTQYF
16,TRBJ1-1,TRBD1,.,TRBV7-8,TGTGCCAGCAGCTACTCGGGACAGTCTCCCAACACTGAAGCTTTCTTT,CASSYSGQSPNTEAFF
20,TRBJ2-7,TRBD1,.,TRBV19,TGTGCCAGTAGTATAACCTCCGGGACAGGGGATTTAAAGGCGACCTACGAGCAGTACTTC,CASSITSGTGDLKATYEQYF
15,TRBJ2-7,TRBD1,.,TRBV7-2,TGTGCCAGCAGCTCCTCAGGACAGGGAAGGTACGAGCAGTACTTC,CASSSSGQGRYEQYF
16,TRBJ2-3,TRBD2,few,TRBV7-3,TGTGCCAGCAGAGAGGGGACTAGCGGGGAGACAGATACGCAGTATTTT,CASREGTSGETDTQYF
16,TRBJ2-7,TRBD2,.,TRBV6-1,TGTGCCAGCAGTGAAGTCTATCTAGCGGGAGCAGTCGAGCAGTACTTC,CASSEVYLAGAVEQYF
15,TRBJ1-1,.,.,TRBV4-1,TGCGCCAGCAGCCTCCGGGAGGGACTGAACACTGAAGCTTTCTTT,CASSLREGLNTEAFF
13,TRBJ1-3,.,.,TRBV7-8,TGTGCCAGCAGCTTGGGGGAAGGAAACACCATATATTTT,CASSLGEGNTIYF
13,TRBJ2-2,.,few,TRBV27,TGTGCCAGCCAAGACACAAACACCGGGGAGCTGTTTTTT,CASQDTNTGELFF
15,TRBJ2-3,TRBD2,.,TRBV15,TGTGCCACCAGCCGACTAGCGGGAGGGACAGATACGCAGTATTTT,CATSRLAGGTDTQYF
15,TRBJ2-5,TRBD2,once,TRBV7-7,TGTGCTAGCAGCTTAACCGGGACTAGCGGGGAGACCCAGTACTTC,CASSLTGTSGETQYF
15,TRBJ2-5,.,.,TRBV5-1,TGCGCCAGCAGCACCACGACAGGCCGGGGGGAGACCCAGTACTTC,CASSTTTGRGETQYF
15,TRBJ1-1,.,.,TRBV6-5,TGTGCCAGCAGTAGGGGGGGGTCGGTGGGCACTGAAGCTTTCTTT,CASSRGGSVGTEAFF
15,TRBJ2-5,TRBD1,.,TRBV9,TGTGCCAGCAGCGTCAGTACAGGGGCCCAAGAGACCCAGTACTTC,CASSVSTGAQETQYF
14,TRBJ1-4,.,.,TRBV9,TGTGCCAGCAGCGTAGATGGAACTAATGAAAAACTGTTTTTT,CASSVDGTNEKLFF
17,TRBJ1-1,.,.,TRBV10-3,TGTGCCATCAGTGGCTTGGGGACGGGCAGGACGAACACTGAAGCTTTCTTT,CAISGLGTGRTNTEAFF
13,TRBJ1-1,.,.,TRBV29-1,TGCAGCTATACAGGCTGGGGGAACACTGAAGCTTTCTTT,CSYTGWGNTEAFF
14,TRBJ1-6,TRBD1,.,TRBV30,TGTGCCTGGAGTAGGGGGCGCCTCGATTCACCCCTCCACTTT,CAWSRGRLDSPLHF
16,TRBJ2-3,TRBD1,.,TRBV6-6,TGTGCCAGCAGTTACCCGCGGACAGGAGTGACAGATACGCAGTATTTT,CASSYPRTGVTDTQYF
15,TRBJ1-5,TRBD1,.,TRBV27,TGTGCCAGCAGTACTAGGGACAGGGCCAATCAGCCCCAGCATTTT,CASSTRDRANQPQHF
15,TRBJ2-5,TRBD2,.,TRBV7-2,TGTGCCAGCAACGATGGCCCCGGGGGGGAAGAGACCCAGTACTTC,CASNDGPGGEETQYF
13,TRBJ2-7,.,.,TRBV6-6,TGTGCCAGCAGCCGTAGTCCGGTGGGCGAGCAGTACTTC,CASSRSPVGEQYF
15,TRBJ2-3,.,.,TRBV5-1,TGCGCCAGCAGCTTGGGCAGGGCCACTGCAGATACGCAGTATTTT,CASSLGRATADTQYF
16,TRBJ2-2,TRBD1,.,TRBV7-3,TGTGCCAGCAGCTTAGAACCGACAGGGACCACCGGGGAGCTGTTTTTT,CASSLEPTGTTGELFF
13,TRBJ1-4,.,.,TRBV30,TGTGCCTGGGCACGGGACCATAATGAAAAACTGTTTTTT,CAWARDHNEKLFF
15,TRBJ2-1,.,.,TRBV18,TGTGCCAGCTCAACCGCCGGAGGCGGGTACAATGAGCAGTTCTTC,CASSTAGGGYNEQFF
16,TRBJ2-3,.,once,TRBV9,TGTGCCAGCAGCCTCACTTCCGCGGGACTCACAGATACGCAGTATTTT,CASSLTSAGLTDTQYF
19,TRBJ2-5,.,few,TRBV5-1,TGCGCCAGCAGCTTGGTGGTTCCGCGTTCGGCGGTCCCTCAAGAGACCCAGTACTTC,CASSLVVPRSAVPQETQYF
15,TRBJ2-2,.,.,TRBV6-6,TGTGCCAGCGAACGACAGGAACTGTTCCCCGGGGAGCTGTTTTTT,CASERQELFPGELFF
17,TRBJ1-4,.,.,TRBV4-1,TGCGCCAGCAGCCAACCTAATCAGGGCACGACCAGTGAAAAACTGTTTTTT,CASSQPNQGTTSEKLFF
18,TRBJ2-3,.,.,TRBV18,TGTGCCAGCTCACCACTTGGCTCCGGACTGGGTAGCACAGATACGCAGTATTTT,CASSPLGSGLGSTDTQYF
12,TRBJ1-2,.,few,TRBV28,TGTGCCAGCAGGCCCAGTAACTATGGCTACACCTTC,CASRPSNYGYTF
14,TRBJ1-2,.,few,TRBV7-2,TGTGCCAGCAGCCGAGAAGGGGGAAGGTATGGCTACACCTTC,CASSREGGRYGYTF
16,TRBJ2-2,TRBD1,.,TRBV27,TGTGCCAGCAGTCTGACCGGGACAGGGATCACCGGGGAGCTGTTTTTT,CASSLTGTGITGELFF
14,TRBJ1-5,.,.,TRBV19,TGTGCCAGTAGTATAGTACAGTCAGGTCAGCCCCAGCATTTT,CASSIVQSGQPQHF
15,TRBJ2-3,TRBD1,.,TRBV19,TGTGCCAGCAAGGACAGGGCGTGGAGCACAGATACGCAGTATTTT,CASKDRAWSTDTQYF
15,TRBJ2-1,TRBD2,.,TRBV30,TGTGCCTGGAGTGTCGGGACTAGGTCCTACAATGAGCAGTTCTTC,CAWSVGTRSYNEQFF
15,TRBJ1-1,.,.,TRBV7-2,TGTGCCAGCAGCCCAGGGACACGCGCTTCCACCGAAGCTTTCTTT,CASSPGTRASTEAFF
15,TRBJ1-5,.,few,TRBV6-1,TGTGCCAGCAACAGGGACCAATATAGCAATCAGCCCCAGCATTTT,CASNRDQYSNQPQHF
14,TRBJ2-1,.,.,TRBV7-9,TGTGCCAGCAGCTTGTCGGAAACCTACAATGAGCAGTTCTTC,CASSLSETYNEQFF
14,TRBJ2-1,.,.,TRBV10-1,TGCGCCAGCAGTGAGTCGGTGACTACCTATGAGCAGTTCTTC,CASSESVTTYEQFF
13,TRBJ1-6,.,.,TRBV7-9,TGTGCCAGCAGCAAACCCCAGAATTCACCCCTCCACTTT,CASSKPQNSPLHF